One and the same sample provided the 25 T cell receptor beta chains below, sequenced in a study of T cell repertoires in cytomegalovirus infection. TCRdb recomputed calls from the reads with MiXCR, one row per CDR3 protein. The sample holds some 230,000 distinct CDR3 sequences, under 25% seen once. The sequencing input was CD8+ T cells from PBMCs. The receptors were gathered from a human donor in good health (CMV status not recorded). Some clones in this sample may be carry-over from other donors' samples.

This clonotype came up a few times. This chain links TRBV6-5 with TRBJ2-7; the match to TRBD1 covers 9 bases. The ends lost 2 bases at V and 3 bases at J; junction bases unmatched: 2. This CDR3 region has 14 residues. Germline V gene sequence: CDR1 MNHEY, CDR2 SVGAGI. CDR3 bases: TGTGCCAGCAGTTACGGGACAGGGCTCTACGAGCAGTACTTC. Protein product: CASSYGTGLYEQYF.

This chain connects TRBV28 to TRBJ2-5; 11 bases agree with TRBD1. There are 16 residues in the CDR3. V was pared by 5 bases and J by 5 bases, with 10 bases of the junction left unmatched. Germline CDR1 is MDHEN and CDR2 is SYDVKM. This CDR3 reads CASSSHMGQGGETQYF. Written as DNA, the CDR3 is TGTGCCAGCAGTAGTCATATGGGACAGGGGGGTGAGACCCAGTACTTC.

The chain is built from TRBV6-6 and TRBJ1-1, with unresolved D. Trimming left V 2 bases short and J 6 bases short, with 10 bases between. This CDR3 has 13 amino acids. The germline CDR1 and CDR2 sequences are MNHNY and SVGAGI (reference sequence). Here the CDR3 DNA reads TGTGCCAGCAGTTACGATCCCTGGGCTGAAGCTTTCTTT. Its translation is CASSYDPWAEAFF.

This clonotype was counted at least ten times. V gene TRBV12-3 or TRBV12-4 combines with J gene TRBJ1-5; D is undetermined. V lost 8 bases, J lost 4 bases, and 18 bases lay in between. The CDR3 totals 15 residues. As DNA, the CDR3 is TGTGCCAGCTCTATTACGGGAGGTCGAAATCAGCCCCAGCATTTT. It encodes CASSITGGRNQPQHF.

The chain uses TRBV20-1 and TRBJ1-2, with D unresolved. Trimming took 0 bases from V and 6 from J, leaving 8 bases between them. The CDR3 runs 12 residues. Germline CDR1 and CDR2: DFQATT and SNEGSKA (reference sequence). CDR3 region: CSARDLGNGYTF. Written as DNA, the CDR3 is TGCAGTGCTAGAGATCTAGGGAATGGCTACACCTTC.

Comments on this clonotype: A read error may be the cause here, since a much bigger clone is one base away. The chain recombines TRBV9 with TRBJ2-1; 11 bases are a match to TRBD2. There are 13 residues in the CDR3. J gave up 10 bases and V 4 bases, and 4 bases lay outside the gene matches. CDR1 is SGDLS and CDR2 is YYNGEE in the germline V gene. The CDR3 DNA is TGTGCCAGCAGCCCCCGACTAGCGGGGGAGCAGTTCTTC. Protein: CASSPRLAGEQFF. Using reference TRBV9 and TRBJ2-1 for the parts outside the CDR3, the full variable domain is DSGVTQTPKHLITATGQRVTLRCSPRSGDLSVYWYQQSLDQGLQFLIQYYNGEERAKGNILERFSAQQFPDLHSELNLSSLELGDSALYFCASSPRLAGEQFFGPGTRLTVL.

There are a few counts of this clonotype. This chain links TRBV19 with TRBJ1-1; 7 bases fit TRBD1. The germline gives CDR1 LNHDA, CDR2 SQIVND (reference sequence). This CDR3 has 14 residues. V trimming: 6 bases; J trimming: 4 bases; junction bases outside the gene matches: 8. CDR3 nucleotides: TGTGCCAGTAGAGACAGGGAAATCGTCACTGAAGCTTTCTTT. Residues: CASRDREIVTEAFF.

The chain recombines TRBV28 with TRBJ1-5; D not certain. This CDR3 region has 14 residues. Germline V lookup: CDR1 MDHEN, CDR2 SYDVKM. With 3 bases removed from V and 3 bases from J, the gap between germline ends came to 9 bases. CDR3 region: CASSFQGLNQPQHF. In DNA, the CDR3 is TGTGCCAGCAGTTTTCAAGGCCTCAATCAGCCCCAGCATTTT.

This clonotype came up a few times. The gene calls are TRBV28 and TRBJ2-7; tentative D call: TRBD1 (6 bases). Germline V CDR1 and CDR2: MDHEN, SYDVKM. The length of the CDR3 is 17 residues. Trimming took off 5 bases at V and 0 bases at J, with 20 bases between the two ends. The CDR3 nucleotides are TGTGCCAGCAGTCACCACCTCCGGGACAAGGTCTCCTACGAGCAGTACTTC. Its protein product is CASSHHLRDKVSYEQYF.

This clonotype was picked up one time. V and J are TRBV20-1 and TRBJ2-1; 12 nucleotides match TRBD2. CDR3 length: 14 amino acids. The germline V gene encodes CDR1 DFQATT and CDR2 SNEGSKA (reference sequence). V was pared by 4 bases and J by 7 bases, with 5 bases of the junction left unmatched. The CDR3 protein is CSANPGLAGNEQFF. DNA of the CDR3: TGCAGTGCTAACCCGGGACTAGCGGGTAATGAGCAGTTCTTC.

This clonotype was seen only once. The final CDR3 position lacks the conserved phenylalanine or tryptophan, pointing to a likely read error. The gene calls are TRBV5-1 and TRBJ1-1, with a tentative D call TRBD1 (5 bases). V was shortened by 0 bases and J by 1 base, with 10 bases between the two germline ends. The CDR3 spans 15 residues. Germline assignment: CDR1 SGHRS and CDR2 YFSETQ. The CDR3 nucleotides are TGCGCCAGCAGCTTGGCCAGGGCGGCGAACACTGAAGCTTTCCTT. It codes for CASSLARAANTEAFL.

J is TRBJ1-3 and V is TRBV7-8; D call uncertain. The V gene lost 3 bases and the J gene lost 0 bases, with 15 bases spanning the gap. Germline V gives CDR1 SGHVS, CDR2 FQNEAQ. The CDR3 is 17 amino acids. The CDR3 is CASSLGETGSSGNTIYF. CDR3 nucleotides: TGTGCCAGCAGCTTGGGCGAAACGGGATCCTCTGGAAACACCATATATTTT.

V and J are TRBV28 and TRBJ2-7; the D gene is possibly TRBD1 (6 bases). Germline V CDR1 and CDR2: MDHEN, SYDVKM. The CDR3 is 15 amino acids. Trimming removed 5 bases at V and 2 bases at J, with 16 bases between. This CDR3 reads CASSIRTAVPYEQYF. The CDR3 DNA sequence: TGTGCCAGCAGTATTCGGACAGCGGTTCCCTACGAGCAGTACTTC. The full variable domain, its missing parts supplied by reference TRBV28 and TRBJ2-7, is DVKVTQSSRYLVKRTGEKVFLECVQDMDHENMFWYRQDPGLGLRLIYFSYDVKMKEKGDIPEGYSVSREKKERFSLILESASTNQTSMYLCASSIRTAVPYEQYFGPGTRLTVT.

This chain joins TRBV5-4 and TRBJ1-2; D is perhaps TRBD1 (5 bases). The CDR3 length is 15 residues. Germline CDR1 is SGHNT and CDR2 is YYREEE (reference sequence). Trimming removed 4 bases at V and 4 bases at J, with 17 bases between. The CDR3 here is CASSPASGIFYGYTF. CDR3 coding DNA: TGTGCCAGCAGCCCCGCCTCAGGGATCTTCTATGGCTACACCTTC.

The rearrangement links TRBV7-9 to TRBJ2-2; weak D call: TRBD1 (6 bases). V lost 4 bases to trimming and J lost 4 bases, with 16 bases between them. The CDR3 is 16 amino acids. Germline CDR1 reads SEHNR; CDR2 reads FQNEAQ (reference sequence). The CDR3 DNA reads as TGTGCCAGCAGCTCCAACAGGGACGAGAGCACCGGGGAGCTGTTTTTT. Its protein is CASSSNRDESTGELFF.

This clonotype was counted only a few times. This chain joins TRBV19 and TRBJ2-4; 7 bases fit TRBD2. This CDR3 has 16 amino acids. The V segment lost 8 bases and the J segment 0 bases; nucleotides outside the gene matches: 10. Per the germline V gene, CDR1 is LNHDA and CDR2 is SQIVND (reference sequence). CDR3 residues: CASSLGGELAKNIQYF. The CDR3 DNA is TGTGCCAGTTCCCTGGGGGGGGAACTAGCCAAAAACATTCAGTACTTC.

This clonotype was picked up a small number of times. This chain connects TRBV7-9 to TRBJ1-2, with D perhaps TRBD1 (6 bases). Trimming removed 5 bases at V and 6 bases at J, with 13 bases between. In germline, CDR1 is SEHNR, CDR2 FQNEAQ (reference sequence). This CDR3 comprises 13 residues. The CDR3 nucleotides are TGTGCCAGCAGCCTACAGGGTCAGAATGGCTACACCTTC. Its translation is CASSLQGQNGYTF.

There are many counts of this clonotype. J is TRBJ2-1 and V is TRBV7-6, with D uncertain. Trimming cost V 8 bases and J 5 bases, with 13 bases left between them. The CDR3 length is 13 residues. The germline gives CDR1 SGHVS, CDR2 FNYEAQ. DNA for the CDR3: TGTGCCAGCTCCCATATGGGGAACAATGAGCAGTTCTTC. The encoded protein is CASSHMGNNEQFF.

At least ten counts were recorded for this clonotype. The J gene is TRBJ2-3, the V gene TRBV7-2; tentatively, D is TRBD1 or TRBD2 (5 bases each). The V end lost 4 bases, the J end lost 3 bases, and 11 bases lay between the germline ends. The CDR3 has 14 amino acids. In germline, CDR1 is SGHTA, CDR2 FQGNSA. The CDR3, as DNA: TGTGCCAGCAGCTCCCTGGGGGTAACAGATACGCAGTATTTT. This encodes CASSSLGVTDTQYF.

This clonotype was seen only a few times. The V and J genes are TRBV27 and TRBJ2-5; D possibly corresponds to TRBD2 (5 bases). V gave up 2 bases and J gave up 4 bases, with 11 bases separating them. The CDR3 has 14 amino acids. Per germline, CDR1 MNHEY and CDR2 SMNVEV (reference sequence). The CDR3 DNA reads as TGTGCCAGCAGTTTACGGCGGGTCGGAGAGACCCAGTACTTC. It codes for CASSLRRVGETQYF.

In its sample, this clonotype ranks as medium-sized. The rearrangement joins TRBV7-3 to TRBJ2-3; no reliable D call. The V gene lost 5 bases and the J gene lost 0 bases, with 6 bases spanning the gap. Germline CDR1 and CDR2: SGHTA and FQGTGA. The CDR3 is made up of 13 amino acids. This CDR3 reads CASSPDSTDTQYF. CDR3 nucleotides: TGTGCCAGCAGCCCCGATAGCACAGATACGCAGTATTTT.

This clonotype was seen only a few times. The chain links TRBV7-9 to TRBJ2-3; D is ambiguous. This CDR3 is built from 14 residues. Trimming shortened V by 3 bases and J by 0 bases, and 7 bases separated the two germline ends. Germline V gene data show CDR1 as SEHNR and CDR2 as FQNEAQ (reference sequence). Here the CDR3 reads CASSFPSSTDTQYF. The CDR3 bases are TGTGCCAGCAGCTTCCCGTCTAGCACAGATACGCAGTATTTT.

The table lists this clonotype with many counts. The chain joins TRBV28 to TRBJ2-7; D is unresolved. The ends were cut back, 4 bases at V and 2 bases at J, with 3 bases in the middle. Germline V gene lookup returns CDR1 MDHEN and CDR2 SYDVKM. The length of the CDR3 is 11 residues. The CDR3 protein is CASSSPYEQYF. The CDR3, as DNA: TGTGCCAGCAGTTCCCCCTACGAGCAGTACTTC.

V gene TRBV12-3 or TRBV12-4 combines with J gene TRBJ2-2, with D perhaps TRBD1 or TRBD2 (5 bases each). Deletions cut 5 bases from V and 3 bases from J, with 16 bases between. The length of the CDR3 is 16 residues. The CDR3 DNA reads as TGTGCCAGCAGTGCACCGGGGACCCCGCACACCGGGGAGCTGTTTTTT. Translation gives CASSAPGTPHTGELFF.

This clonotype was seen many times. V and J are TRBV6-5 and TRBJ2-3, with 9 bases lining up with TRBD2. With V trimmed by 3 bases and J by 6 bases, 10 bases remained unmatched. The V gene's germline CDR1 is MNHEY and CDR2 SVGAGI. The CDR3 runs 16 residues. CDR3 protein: CASSYMGGGARDTQYF. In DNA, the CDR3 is TGTGCCAGCAGTTATATGGGCGGGGGGGCTCGGGATACGCAGTATTTT.